This T cell receptor (beta chain) was found in a study of shared clonotypes between healthy human individuals. Study findings and constraints: Rarefaction showed that sequencing of sorted subsets was incomplete (despite large depth). Few donors restricted represented genetic and exposure-history diversity. Generation probability values for non-shared clonotypes were lower than those for clonotypes shared by all four donors.

Naive CD8 cells comprised CD45RO-negative, CCR7-positively selected cells, excluding terminally differentiated effector memory CD45RA+ cells. Of note for this clone: Antigen unknown.

Libraries were prepared by immunoSEQ multiplex PCR; TCRdb keeps only in-frame clonotypes and omits some of them. The sample carries over 800,000 clones, nearly 95% recorded once. The material sequenced was naive CD8+ T cells sorted from blood. The receptor's source is a man between 25 and 39 years old in good health.

DNA for the CDR3: TGTGCCAGCAGCTTAAGCCTGGGGGAGAGGGCCAACGTCCTGACTTTC. Translating gives CASSLSLGERANVLTF. This chain uses TRBV7-9 with TRBJ2-6; the D gene could be TRBD1 or TRBD2 (5 bases each). The germline V gene encodes CDR1 SEHNR and CDR2 FQNEAQ (reference sequence). V was shortened by 2 bases and J by 5 bases, with 13 bases between the two germline ends. The CDR3 extends over 16 amino acids.